A single sample is the source of the 8 T cell receptor beta chains below, sequenced in a study of cytomegalovirus exposure and HLA in healthy donors. TCRdb's table, derived via immunoSEQ multiplex PCR, lists solely in-frame clones and lacks some. The sample contains about 120,000 clones, approximately 87% of which appear only once. What was sequenced was PBMCs. Source of these receptors: a young woman in good health and CMV-seropositive.

The chain carries TRBV6-1 and TRBJ1-1, with 7 bases matching TRBD1. The CDR3 totals 15 residues. The V gene's germline CDR1 is MNHNS and CDR2 SASEGT. The V and J ends lost 3 bases and 5 bases, in that order; junction bases with no gene match: 9. The CDR3 loop is CASSDRQGSRTEAFF. In DNA form, the CDR3 reads TGTGCCAGCAGTGATCGACAGGGATCGAGGACTGAAGCTTTCTTT.

The chain couples TRBV10-1 to TRBJ2-7, with TRBD1 matching over 11 bases. The CDR3 runs to 15 residues. J was trimmed by 5 bases and V by 3 bases; bases with no gene match: 6. Germline CDR1 is WNHNN and CDR2 is SYGVQD (reference sequence). The CDR3 DNA reads as TGCGCCAGCAGTGATGTAGGGACAGGGGGGAACGAGCAGTACTTC. As protein: CASSDVGTGGNEQYF.

This clone was seen a few times. This chain joins TRBV18 and TRBJ2-7, with TRBD2 matching over 8 bases. Germline CDR1 reads KGHSH; CDR2 reads LQKENI. V was clipped by 2 bases and J by 3 bases; unmatched bases: 3. The length of the CDR3 is 14 residues. The CDR3: CASSPAGGYYEQYF. Here the CDR3 DNA reads TGTGCCAGCTCACCAGCGGGAGGATACTACGAGCAGTACTTC.

The chain links TRBV19 to TRBJ2-1, with a weak D call TRBD2 (5 bases). The CDR3 is 13 residues long. V was cut by 8 bases and J by 7 bases, with 15 bases left in between. The V gene's germline CDR1 is LNHDA and CDR2 SQIVND (reference sequence). The CDR3 protein is CASGLGTGNEQFF. The CDR3 DNA is TGTGCCAGTGGACTCGGAACGGGGAATGAGCAGTTCTTC.

The V gene is TRBV2, the J gene TRBJ1-1; D not resolved. Germline CDR1 is SNHLY and CDR2 is FYNNEI. CDR3 length: 14 residues. V gave up 5 bases and J gave up 2 bases, with 12 bases separating them. The CDR3, as DNA: TGTGCCAGCAGTCTTCACACCCCAAACACTGAAGCTTTCTTT. Its protein product is CASSLHTPNTEAFF.

V and J are TRBV28 and TRBJ1-3, with 9 bases aligning to TRBD1. V shed 2 bases and J 6 bases; nucleotides not matched to a gene: 8. This CDR3 spans 16 amino acids. CDR1 is MDHEN, CDR2 SYDVKM, per germline. In DNA form, the CDR3 reads TGTGCCAGCAGTTTAATTGGACAGGGGTCTACAAACACCATATATTTT. It is translated as CASSLIGQGSTNTIYF.

This clone came up once. The chain's CDR3 is CSARSTVGYTF. Written as DNA, the CDR3 is TGCAGTGCTCGATCGACAGTTGGCTACACCTTC. The chain joins TRBV20-1 to TRBJ1-2; tentative D call: TRBD1 (5 bases). Germline CDR1 is DFQATT and CDR2 is SNEGSKA (reference sequence). The CDR3 length is 11 residues. Trimming cost V 5 bases and J 7 bases, with 11 bases left between them.

This clone was observed a single time. The chain combines TRBV2 with TRBJ2-1; unclear D gene. The germline CDR1 and CDR2 sequences are SNHLY and FYNNEI. V was pared by 6 bases and J by 0 bases, with 9 bases between. The CDR3 sequence is 14 residues long. The CDR3 protein is CASRLQSSYNEQFF. Written as DNA, the CDR3 is TGTGCCAGCAGGTTACAGAGCTCCTACAATGAGCAGTTCTTC. The complete variable domain, with remaining parts taken from reference TRBV2 and TRBJ2-1, reads EPEVTQTPSHQVTQMGQEVILRCVPISNHLYFYWYRQILGQKVEFLVSFYNNEISEKSEIFDDQFSVERPDGSNFTLKIRSTKLEDSAMYFCASRLQSSYNEQFFGPGTRLTVL.